The clone carrying this TCR beta chain was seen a single time. The sample originates from a study of blood T cell repertoires in COVID-19. Study in general: Donors in the United States, Italy and Spain gave samples during acute or convalescent COVID-19. From T cells, B-cell-depleted T cells, or PBMCs came the material, which was cDNA or gDNA.

Study processing details: Amplification with reference gene primers provided the estimates of nucleated cell counts. TCRdb's table, derived via immunoSEQ multiplex PCR, lists solely in-frame clones and lacks some. For V, J and clone size, that table is used; D and trimming come from the DNA. The sample lists some 170,000 clones, around four fifths occurring once. CDR1 is SGHTA, CDR2 FQGNSA, per germline. The V gene lost 1 base and the J gene lost 4 bases, with 13 bases spanning the gap. The CDR3 spans 15 residues. The chain is built from TRBV7-2 and TRBJ1-1; perhaps TRBD1 as D (6 bases). The source of this sequence is a man between 65 and 79 years old with acute or convalescent COVID-19. The source material was peripheral blood. For the CDR3, the DNA is TGTGCCAGCAGCTTAGAGGGGGGGCGCATCACTGAAGCTTTCTTT. Residues: CASSLEGGRITEAFF.